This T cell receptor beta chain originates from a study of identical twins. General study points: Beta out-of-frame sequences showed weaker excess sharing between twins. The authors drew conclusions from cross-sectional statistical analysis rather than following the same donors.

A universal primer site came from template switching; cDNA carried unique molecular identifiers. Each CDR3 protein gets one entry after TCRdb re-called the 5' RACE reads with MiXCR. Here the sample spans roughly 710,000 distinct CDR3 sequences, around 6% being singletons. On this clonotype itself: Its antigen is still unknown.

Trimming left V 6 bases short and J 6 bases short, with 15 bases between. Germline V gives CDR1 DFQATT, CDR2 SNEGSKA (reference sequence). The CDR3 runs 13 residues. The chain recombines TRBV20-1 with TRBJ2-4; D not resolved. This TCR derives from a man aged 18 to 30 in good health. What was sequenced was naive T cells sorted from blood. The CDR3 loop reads CSAQSGVGNIQYF. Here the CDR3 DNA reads TGCAGTGCGCAGTCTGGGGTTGGAAACATTCAGTACTTC.